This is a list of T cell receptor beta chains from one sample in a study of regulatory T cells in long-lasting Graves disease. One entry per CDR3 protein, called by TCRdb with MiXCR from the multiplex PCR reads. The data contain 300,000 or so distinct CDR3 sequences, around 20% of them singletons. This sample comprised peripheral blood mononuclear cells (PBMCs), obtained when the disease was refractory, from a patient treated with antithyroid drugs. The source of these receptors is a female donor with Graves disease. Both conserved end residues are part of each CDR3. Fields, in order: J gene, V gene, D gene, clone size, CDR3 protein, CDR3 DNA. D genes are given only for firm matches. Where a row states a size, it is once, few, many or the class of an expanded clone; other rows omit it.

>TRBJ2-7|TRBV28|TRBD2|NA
CASSLRLAGGYEQYF
TGTGCCAGCAGTTTAAGGCTAGCGGGCGGTTACGAGCAGTACTTC
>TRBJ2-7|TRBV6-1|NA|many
CASSEVQGYEQYF
TGTGCCAGCAGTGAAGTTCAGGGTTACGAGCAGTACTTC
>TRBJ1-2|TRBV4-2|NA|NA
CASSQELRGTYGYTF
TGTGCCAGCAGCCAAGAGCTCAGGGGAACCTATGGCTACACCTTC
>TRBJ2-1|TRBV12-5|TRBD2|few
CASGWTSGYNEQFF
TGTGCTAGTGGGTGGACTAGCGGATACAATGAGCAGTTCTTC
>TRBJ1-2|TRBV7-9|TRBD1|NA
CASSLDRGPGYTF
TGTGCCAGCAGCCTGGACAGGGGGCCTGGCTACACCTTC
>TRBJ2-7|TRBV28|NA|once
CASEEGTNEQYF
TGTGCCAGCGAAGAGGGTACGAACGAGCAGTACTTC
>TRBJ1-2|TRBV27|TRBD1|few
CASSLQGANGYTF
TGTGCCAGCAGTTTACAGGGGGCGAATGGCTACACCTTC
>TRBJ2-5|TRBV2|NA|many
CASRSGTPGQETQYF
TGTGCCAGCAGGTCCGGGACCCCCGGGCAAGAGACCCAGTACTTC
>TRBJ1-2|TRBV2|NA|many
CASSEAQTNYGYTF
TGTGCCAGCAGTGAGGCTCAAACTAACTATGGCTACACCTTC
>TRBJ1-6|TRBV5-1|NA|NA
CASSLELNSPLHF
TGCGCCAGCAGCTTGGAATTGAATTCACCCCTCCACTTT
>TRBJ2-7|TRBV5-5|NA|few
CASSLATGSPDSYEQYF
TGTGCCAGCAGCTTGGCGACAGGTTCTCCGGACTCCTACGAGCAGTACTTC
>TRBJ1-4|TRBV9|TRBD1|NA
CASSGSDRVYEKLFF
TGTGCCAGCAGCGGATCGGACAGGGTATATGAAAAACTGTTTTTT
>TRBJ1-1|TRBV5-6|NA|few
CASSLVRDKSMTEAFF
TGTGCCAGCAGCTTGGTTAGGGACAAATCCATGACTGAAGCTTTCTTT
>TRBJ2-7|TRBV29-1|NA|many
CSAGSGPVYEQYF
TGCAGCGCGGGCAGTGGGCCGGTCTACGAGCAGTACTTC
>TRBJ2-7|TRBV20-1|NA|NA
CSARGEGASYEQYF
TGCAGTGCTAGAGGTGAAGGGGCCTCCTACGAGCAGTACTTC
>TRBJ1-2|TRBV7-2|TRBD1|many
CASSLGTGINGYTF
TGTGCCAGCAGCTTAGGGACAGGGATTAATGGCTACACCTTC
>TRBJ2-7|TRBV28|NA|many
CASSPHPYEQYF
TGTGCCAGCAGTCCCCATCCCTACGAGCAGTACTTC
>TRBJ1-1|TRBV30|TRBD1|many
CAWSVKTGMNTEAFF
TGTGCCTGGAGTGTCAAGACAGGGATGAACACTGAAGCTTTCTTT
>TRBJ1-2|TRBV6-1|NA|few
CASSEALYGYTF
TGTGCCAGCAGTGAAGCACTATATGGCTACACCTTC
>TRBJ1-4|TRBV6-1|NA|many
CASRTTNEKLFF
TGTGCCAGCAGGACAACTAATGAAAAACTGTTTTTT
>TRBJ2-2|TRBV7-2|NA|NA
CASRPGGGSSTGELFF
TGTGCCAGCAGGCCTGGAGGGGGGAGTAGCACCGGGGAGCTGTTTTTT